This record covers a single TCR beta chain. Its antigen remains unknown. For TCR beta libraries, about 2 micrograms of genomic DNA were obtained from cryopreserved PBMCs. This record comes from a study of cytotoxic CD8 clonotypes in ibrutinib-treated CLL. Across the study: Responses: approximately 25 partial, 2 complete; after median roughly 68 months, around 14 stayed remitted, some twelve progressed. Response samples were obtained once patients had received a median 12 months of treatment, range 6 to 36.

Study-level findings and limits: Patients showed higher baseline clonality than age-matched healthy donors, and it tracked circulating CD8+ T-cell counts.

Assay: immunoSEQ multiplex PCR; the TCRdb copy retains only in-frame clones and omits some. The data show 300,000 to 400,000 clones, with about 61% seen just once and about 6.7% held by the top ten. The specimen comprised PBMCs, sampled after 36 months of ibrutinib treatment. The sequence was collected from a human donor with chronic lymphocytic leukemia.

CDR3 loop: CASTWPRGSTYTGELFF. In DNA, the CDR3 is TGTGCCAGCACCTGGCCCCGGGGCTCCACGTACACCGGGGAGCTGTTTTTT. The chain uses TRBV2 and TRBJ2-2; perhaps D is TRBD1 or TRBD2 (5 bases each). This CDR3 has 17 amino acids. Deletions cut 7 bases from V and 3 bases from J, with 21 bases between. CDR1 is SNHLY and CDR2 is FYNNEI in the germline V gene.